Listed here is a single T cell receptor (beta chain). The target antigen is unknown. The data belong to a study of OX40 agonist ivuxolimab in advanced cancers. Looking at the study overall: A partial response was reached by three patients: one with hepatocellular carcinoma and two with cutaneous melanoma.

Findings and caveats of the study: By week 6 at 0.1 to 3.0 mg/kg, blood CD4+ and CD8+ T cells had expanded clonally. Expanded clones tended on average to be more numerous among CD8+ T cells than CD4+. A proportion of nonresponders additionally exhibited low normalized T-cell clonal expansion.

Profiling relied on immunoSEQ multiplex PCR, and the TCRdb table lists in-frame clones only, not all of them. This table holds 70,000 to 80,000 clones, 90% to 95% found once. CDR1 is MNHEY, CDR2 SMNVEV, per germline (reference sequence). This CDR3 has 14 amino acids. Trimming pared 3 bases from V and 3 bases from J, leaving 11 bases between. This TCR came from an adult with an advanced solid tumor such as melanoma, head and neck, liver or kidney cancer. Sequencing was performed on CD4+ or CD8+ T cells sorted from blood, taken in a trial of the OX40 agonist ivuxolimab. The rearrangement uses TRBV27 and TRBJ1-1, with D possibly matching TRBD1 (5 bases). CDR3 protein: CASSFGGADTEAFF. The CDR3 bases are TGTGCCAGCAGTTTCGGGGGAGCGGACACTGAAGCTTTCTTT.